These 31 T cell receptor beta chains originate from one sample sequenced in a study of blood T cell repertoires in COVID-19. Libraries were prepared by immunoSEQ multiplex PCR; TCRdb keeps only in-frame clonotypes and omits some of them. The sample consists of 280,000 or so clones, over 85% of them appearing once. The specimen was PBMCs or T cells enriched from blood (not recorded which). These receptors came from a woman aged 50 to 60 who had been exposed to COVID-19.

The chain recombines TRBV6-1 with TRBJ2-7; 8 bases align to TRBD1. Per the germline V gene, CDR1 is MNHNS and CDR2 is SASEGT. V lost 0 bases, J lost 6 bases, and 1 base stayed unmatched. CDR3 length: 13 amino acids. CDR3 coding DNA: TGTGCCAGCAGTGAAGCCACAGGGGGCGAGCAGTACTTC. Translation gives CASSEATGGEQYF.

The chain is built from TRBV9 and TRBJ1-3; TRBD1 agrees at 10 bases. There are 17 residues in the CDR3. In germline, CDR1 is SGDLS, CDR2 YYNGEE. V lost 1 base, J lost 2 bases, and 6 bases stayed unmatched. The CDR3 DNA reads TGTGCCAGCAGCGTAAGGACAGGGGGAGAGGCTGGAAACACCATATATTTT. It is translated as CASSVRTGGEAGNTIYF.

The chain links TRBV18 to TRBJ1-6; D is uncertain. Trimming removed 4 bases at V and 9 bases at J, with 7 bases between. The CDR3 loop spans 12 amino acids. Germline V gene sequence: CDR1 KGHSH, CDR2 LQKENI. DNA of the CDR3: TGTGCCAGCTCACTAGCCAGTTCACCCCTCCACTTT. It codes for CASSLASSPLHF.

The chain combines TRBV2 with TRBJ2-1; 7 bases fit TRBD2. V was pared by 4 bases and J by 2 bases, with 5 bases of the junction left unmatched. Germline CDR1 is SNHLY and CDR2 is FYNNEI. The CDR3 totals 15 residues. The CDR3 DNA follows: TGTGCCAGCAGTGTCTCGGGGGGAGCCTACAATGAGCAGTTCTTC. Protein product: CASSVSGGAYNEQFF.

The table lists this clone with a few counts. The V call is TRBV27, the J call TRBJ1-2; maybe TRBD1 (6 bases). Looked up from germline, CDR1 is MNHEY and CDR2 is SMNVEV (reference sequence). The CDR3 extends over 16 amino acids. V was cut by 6 bases and J by 4 bases, with 21 bases left in between. The CDR3 DNA is TGTGCCAGCAGCAACCAACGGACAGAGCCCCGCTATGGCTACACCTTC. This encodes CASSNQRTEPRYGYTF.

The chain couples TRBV10-1 to TRBJ1-6; D unresolved. The V end was cut by 6 bases, the J end by 0 bases, with 12 bases between. The CDR3 has 16 amino acids. Germline CDR1 is WNHNN and CDR2 is SYGVQD (reference sequence). The CDR3 loop is CASRVVVCSYNSPLHF. The CDR3 nucleotides are TGCGCCAGCAGGGTCGTAGTCTGCTCCTATAATTCACCCCTCCACTTT.

This chain links TRBV2 with TRBJ1-5; 8 bases line up with TRBD1. Germline trimming cut 6 bases from V and 7 bases from J; bases unmatched to any gene: 11. Germline V gene lookup returns CDR1 SNHLY and CDR2 FYNNEI. The CDR3 covers 15 residues. CDR3 nucleotides: TGTGCCAGCAGCCTGGACAGGGCAGCGAGCCAGCCCCAGCATTTT. Translating it yields CASSLDRAASQPQHF. The full variable domain, its missing parts supplied by reference TRBV2 and TRBJ1-5, is EPEVTQTPSHQVTQMGQEVILRCVPISNHLYFYWYRQILGQKVEFLVSFYNNEISEKSEIFDDQFSVERPDGSNFTLKIRSTKLEDSAMYFCASSLDRAASQPQHFGDGTRLSIL.

As regards this clone: The sample carries other DNA sequences with the same CDR3. The chain couples TRBV7-2 to TRBJ1-2; 9 bases match TRBD1. The V segment lost 5 bases and the J segment 5 bases; nucleotides outside the gene matches: 3. CDR3 length equals 13 residues. Germline loops: CDR1 SGHTA, CDR2 FQGNSA. The CDR3 DNA follows: TGTGCCAGCAGCCCTGGACAGGGGTATGGCTACACCTTC. This encodes CASSPGQGYGYTF.

This chain joins TRBV7-2 and TRBJ2-2; TRBD2 aligns across 9 bases. Per germline, CDR1 SGHTA and CDR2 FQGNSA. There are 15 residues in the CDR3. With 0 bases clipped from V and 6 bases from J, the junction kept 2 bases outside the gene matches. The CDR3 region is CASSLASGGPGELFF. The CDR3 DNA is TGTGCCAGCAGCTTAGCTAGCGGGGGTCCCGGGGAGCTGTTTTTT.

The chain joins TRBV6-5 to TRBJ1-1, with TRBD1 identical over 7 bases. CDR1 MNHEY and CDR2 SVGAGI come from the germline V gene. V gave up 6 bases and J gave up 10 bases; unmatched junction bases: 5. This CDR3 contains 11 residues. DNA for the CDR3: TGTGCCAGCAGGCAGACAGGGCCAGCTTTCTTT. This codes for CASRQTGPAFF.

CDR3 nucleotides: TGTGCCAGCAGCCCCGGGGCTGAAGCTTTCTTT. Its protein product is CASSPGAEAFF. This chain links TRBV7-9 with TRBJ1-1; no clear D. The CDR3 length is 11 residues. Germline lookup yields CDR1 SEHNR and CDR2 FQNEAQ (reference sequence). V lost 5 bases and J 6 bases, leaving 7 bases between the germline ends.

J is TRBJ2-3 and V is TRBV27; possibly TRBD1 for D (6 bases). Germline V gene sequence: CDR1 MNHEY, CDR2 SMNVEV (reference sequence). The V and J ends lost 6 bases and 0 bases respectively, with 13 bases between them. The CDR3 loop spans 15 amino acids. CDR3 sequence: CASSLQGHSTDTQYF. In DNA, the CDR3 is TGTGCCAGCAGCCTACAGGGCCATAGCACAGATACGCAGTATTTT.

This clone has more than one count but fewer than ten. The chain combines TRBV11-1 with TRBJ1-2; TRBD1 might be the D (6 bases). CDR1 is SGHAT, CDR2 FQDESV, per germline (reference sequence). The CDR3 runs 14 residues. V gave up 1 base and J gave up 6 bases, with 12 bases separating them. As DNA, the CDR3 is TGTGCCAGCAGCTTAGAACAGGGAAGGGATGGCTACACCTTC. Translation gives CASSLEQGRDGYTF.

The rearrangement uses TRBV7-9 and TRBJ2-3; TRBD2 might be the D (6 bases). V was trimmed by 8 bases and J by 8 bases, leaving 14 bases between them. Per the germline V gene, CDR1 is SEHNR and CDR2 is FQNEAQ (reference sequence). The CDR3 length is 12 residues. The CDR3 reads CASGTQDSTQYF. CDR3 sequence (DNA): TGTGCCAGCGGGACTCAGGATAGTACGCAGTATTTT.

This clone was seen a single time. The chain uses TRBV28 and TRBJ1-5, with 9 bases matching TRBD1. This CDR3 comprises 15 residues. The V and J ends lost 5 bases and 5 bases, in that order; junction bases with no gene match: 7. CDR1 and CDR2 (germline): MDHEN, SYDVKM. The CDR3 nucleotides read TGTGCCAGCAGTAGGGACAGGGCGGGGGATCAGCCCCAGCATTTT. Translated, it gives CASSRDRAGDQPQHF. The whole variable domain, filled in from reference TRBV28 and TRBJ1-5, reads DVKVTQSSRYLVKRTGEKVFLECVQDMDHENMFWYRQDPGLGLRLIYFSYDVKMKEKGDIPEGYSVSREKKERFSLILESASTNQTSMYLCASSRDRAGDQPQHFGDGTRLSIL.

This chain uses TRBV5-1 with TRBJ1-1, with D maybe TRBD1 (5 bases). The CDR3 extends over 13 amino acids. CDR1 is SGHRS, CDR2 YFSETQ, per germline. V lost 4 bases to trimming and J lost 1 base, with 8 bases between them. The CDR3 protein is CASSRGSNTEAFF. The CDR3 region has the DNA TGCGCCAGCAGCAGGGGCTCGAACACTGAAGCTTTCTTT.

The chain couples TRBV5-1 to TRBJ1-1; possible D gene TRBD1, 5 bases. Trimming left V 0 bases short and J 1 base short, with 13 bases between. The CDR3 covers 16 residues. CDR1 is SGHRS and CDR2 is YFSETQ in the germline V gene. The DNA of the CDR3 is TGCGCCAGCAGCTTGGCCGGGGGGATTTGGAACACTGAAGCTTTCTTT. Translated: CASSLAGGIWNTEAFF.

V gene TRBV28 combines with J gene TRBJ1-1; D is perhaps TRBD1 (5 bases). CDR1 and CDR2 from the germline V gene are MDHEN and SYDVKM. This CDR3 contains 17 residues. Trimming took 2 bases from V and 6 from J, leaving 22 bases between them. This chain's CDR3 is CASSLKPGAVGRPEAFF. CDR3 in DNA: TGTGCCAGCAGTTTAAAGCCGGGTGCGGTGGGGCGGCCTGAAGCTTTCTTT.

DNA for the CDR3: TGTGCCAGCAGCTTGGGACTCGTACCCTCATACGAGCAGTACTTC. Translated: CASSLGLVPSYEQYF. The chain has TRBV7-6 and TRBJ2-7, with a weak D call TRBD2 (6 bases). V dropped 3 bases and J dropped 4 bases, with 16 bases sitting between them. Germline V gives CDR1 SGHVS, CDR2 FNYEAQ. CDR3 size: 15 residues.

V is TRBV5-4 and J is TRBJ1-2; 10 nucleotides match TRBD1. V was pared by 1 base and J by 5 bases, with 11 bases of the junction left unmatched. Germline lookup yields CDR1 SGHNT and CDR2 YYREEE (reference sequence). The CDR3 runs 17 residues. The CDR3 DNA reads as TGTGCCAGCAGCTTGAAACCGGGACAGGGGTTCGGATATGGCTACACCTTC. It is translated as CASSLKPGQGFGYGYTF. Using reference TRBV5-4 and TRBJ1-2 for the parts outside the CDR3, the full variable domain is ETGVTQSPTHLIKTRGQQVTLRCSSQSGHNTVSWYQQALGQGPQFIFQYYREEENGRGNFPPRFSGLQFPNYSSELNVNALELDDSALYLCASSLKPGQGFGYGYTFGSGTRLTVV.

This chain links TRBV2 with TRBJ1-2, with 7 nucleotides matching TRBD1. The V segment lost 7 bases and the J segment 0 bases; nucleotides outside the gene matches: 8. Germline V gene sequence: CDR1 SNHLY, CDR2 FYNNEI. The CDR3 spans 15 residues. The CDR3 DNA follows: TGTGCCAGCACTCCGGACAGGCCCGCTAACTATGGCTACACCTTC. This codes for CASTPDRPANYGYTF.

The chain uses TRBV19 and TRBJ1-1; 10 bases are shared with TRBD1. V gave up 5 bases and J gave up 3 bases; unmatched junction bases: 6. This CDR3 spans 15 amino acids. Per the germline V gene, CDR1 is LNHDA and CDR2 is SQIVND (reference sequence). CDR3 nucleotide sequence: TGTGCCAGTAGTCTAAGACAGGGGGCGGACACTGAAGCTTTCTTT. Amino acids: CASSLRQGADTEAFF.

The rearrangement links TRBV19 to TRBJ2-1; 9 nucleotides align to TRBD2. The CDR3 totals 19 residues. Germline CDR1 LNHDA, CDR2 SQIVND (reference sequence). Unmatched junction bases numbered 12, after V lost 3 bases and J lost 0 bases. The CDR3 spells CASSISAGGAQSSYNEQFF. The DNA for the CDR3 is TGTGCCAGTAGTATCTCCGCGGGGGGGGCCCAGAGCTCCTACAATGAGCAGTTCTTC.

This chain uses TRBV2 with TRBJ2-5; possibly TRBD1 for D (6 bases). CDR3 size: 13 residues. The V gene's germline CDR1 is SNHLY and CDR2 FYNNEI. V was trimmed by 6 bases and J by 4 bases, leaving 12 bases between them. Here the CDR3 reads CASSRGRRETQYF. Here the CDR3 DNA reads TGTGCCAGCAGCAGGGGAAGACGAGAGACCCAGTACTTC.

The genes are TRBV6-2 or TRBV6-3 and TRBJ1-1; 8 bases align to TRBD1. This CDR3 contains 18 residues. Germline values: CDR1 MNHEY, CDR2 SVGEGT. The ends lost 5 bases at V and 2 bases at J; junction bases unmatched: 16. The CDR3 nucleotides read TGTGCCAGCAGTAAGGCCGGGACAGGAGACGGGTTAAACACTGAAGCTTTCTTT. As protein: CASSKAGTGDGLNTEAFF.

The chain couples TRBV10-3 to TRBJ1-6; D is possibly TRBD1 (6 bases). The CDR3 extends over 15 amino acids. With 4 bases removed from V and 5 bases from J, the gap between germline ends came to 12 bases. The germline CDR1 and CDR2 sequences are ENHRY and SYGVKD. In DNA form, the CDR3 reads TGTGCCATCAGTGGTACAGGACAGAATAATTCACCCCTCCACTTT. This sequence encodes CAISGTGQNNSPLHF.

V usage is TRBV19 and J usage is TRBJ2-1; 10 bases are a match to TRBD1. This CDR3 region has 16 residues. Germline values: CDR1 LNHDA, CDR2 SQIVND (reference sequence). J was trimmed by 7 bases and V by 3 bases; bases with no gene match: 9. CDR3 nucleotide sequence: TGTGCCAGTAGTATGGTCGGGACAGGGGTCCAGAATGAGCAGTTCTTC. Translated, it gives CASSMVGTGVQNEQFF.

The chain joins TRBV5-8 to TRBJ1-6, with D unresolved. The CDR3 spans 14 residues. CDR1 and CDR2 (germline): SGHTS, YDEGEE. V dropped 2 bases and J dropped 6 bases, with 9 bases sitting between them. CDR3 residues: CASSFQWSNSPLHF. CDR3 bases: TGTGCCAGCAGCTTTCAATGGAGTAATTCACCCCTCCACTTT. Together with reference TRBV5-8 and TRBJ1-6, the CDR3 gives the full variable domain: EAGVTQSPTHLIKTRGQQATLRCSPISGHTSVYWYQQALGLGLQFLLWYDEGEERNRGNFPPRFSGRQFPNYSSELNVNALELEDSALYLCASSFQWSNSPLHFGNGTRLTVT.

The chain combines TRBV2 with TRBJ2-7, with 7 bases identical to TRBD2. Germline CDR1 is SNHLY and CDR2 is FYNNEI. The CDR3 has 14 residues. The J segment lost 5 bases and the V segment lost 3 bases, leaving 7 bases of the junction unmatched. DNA for the CDR3: TGTGCCAGCAGTGACAGGAGCGGGGATCACGAGCAGTACTTC. As protein: CASSDRSGDHEQYF.

The V gene is TRBV27, the J gene TRBJ1-3; D is unclear. The CDR3 runs 14 residues. With 2 bases removed from V and 0 bases from J, the gap between germline ends came to 5 bases. Germline CDR1 MNHEY, CDR2 SMNVEV (reference sequence). For the CDR3, the DNA is TGTGCCAGCAGTTTAAGTAGCTCTGGAAACACCATATATTTT. Translated: CASSLSSSGNTIYF.

The V call is TRBV6-6, the J call TRBJ1-5; tentatively, D is TRBD1 (6 bases). CDR3 size: 15 residues. Germline values: CDR1 MNHNY, CDR2 SVGAGI (reference sequence). The V end lost 5 bases, the J end lost 4 bases, and 15 bases lay between the germline ends. CDR3 sequence: CASSKQGLPNQPQHF. CDR3 DNA: TGTGCCAGCAGTAAACAGGGATTGCCAAATCAGCCCCAGCATTTT.